This passage covers 27 T cell receptor beta chains from one sample sequenced in a study of molecular identifiers for immune sequencing clone quantification. TCRdb used MiXCR to reprocess the PCR reads, holding one entry per CDR3 protein. The table lists roughly 320,000 distinct CDR3 sequences, about 23% of them singletons. Sequencing used naive CD8+ T cells from blood, with Jurkat cell RNA spiked in. Subset specified: FACS-sorted CD8+CD4-CCR7+CD45RA+ naive T cells. The receptor source for this set is a human donor in good health. Some libraries in this study had Jurkat cell RNA spiked in.

In the case of this clonotype: With a much larger clone just one base away, this may be a read error. The V call is TRBV4-3, the J call TRBJ1-3; no firm D call. Germline loops: CDR1 LGHNA, CDR2 YSLEER. Trimming took 6 bases from V and 3 from J, leaving 21 bases between them. CDR3 length: 17 residues. The chain's CDR3 is CASSRASVSSFGNTIYF. The CDR3 nucleotides read TGCGCCAGCAGTCGGGCCAGCGTGAGTTCGTTTGGAAACACCATATATTTT.

There are many counts of this clonotype. The chain uses TRBV9 and TRBJ2-2; 9 nucleotides align to TRBD1. The germline CDR1 and CDR2 sequences are SGDLS and YYNGEE. The CDR3 length is 15 residues. V lost 3 bases, J lost 7 bases, and 7 bases stayed unmatched. The CDR3 DNA sequence: TGTGCCAGCAGCGCCCCGGGACAGGGTCACGGGGAGCTGTTTTTT. Translation gives CASSAPGQGHGELFF.

This clonotype was recorded many times. The chain has TRBV7-2 and TRBJ2-7, with 9 bases aligning to TRBD1. The CDR3 covers 13 residues. J gave up 6 bases and V 5 bases, and 5 bases lay outside the gene matches. The germline gives CDR1 SGHTA, CDR2 FQGNSA. The CDR3: CASSVQGAGEQYF. CDR3 DNA sequence: TGTGCCAGCAGCGTACAGGGGGCTGGCGAGCAGTACTTC.

A remark on this clonotype: This may arise from a read error, as a much more abundant clone is one base away. This chain uses TRBV4-1 with TRBJ1-5; D possibly corresponds to TRBD1 (5 bases). The CDR3 spans 16 residues. CDR1 MGHRA and CDR2 YSYEKL come from the germline V gene. CDR3 in amino acids: CASSQSRLGRNQPPHF. The CDR3 region has the DNA TGCGCCAGCAGCCAGAGCCGACTGGGGCGCAATCAGCCCCCGCATTTT.

This chain uses TRBV20-1 with TRBJ1-5; D is ambiguous. The ends were cut back, 2 bases at V and 4 bases at J, with 6 bases in the middle. CDR3 length equals 12 residues. The V gene's germline CDR1 is DFQATT and CDR2 SNEGSKA (reference sequence). CDR3 in amino acids: CSARQFNQPQHF. In DNA form, the CDR3 reads TGCAGTGCTAGACAGTTTAATCAGCCCCAGCATTTT.

As regards this clonotype: A much larger clone is a single base away; this may be a read error. The rearrangement uses TRBV27 and TRBJ2-2, with D tentatively TRBD2 (5 bases). The CDR3 totals 14 residues. Trimming removed 7 bases from V and 7 bases from J, with 16 bases in between. Germline lookup yields CDR1 MNHEY and CDR2 SMNVEV (reference sequence). The CDR3 DNA is TGTGCCAGCAAGAATGAGGCGGGTATCGGGGAGCTGTTTTTT. Residues: CASKNEAGIGELFF.

This clonotype was recorded a few times. The J gene is TRBJ1-6, the V gene TRBV11-2; D uncertain. Germline V gene lookup returns CDR1 SGHAT and CDR2 FQNNGV. The CDR3 has 15 residues. V lost 1 base, J lost 7 bases, and 11 bases lay in between. CDR3 sequence (DNA): TGTGCCAGCAGCTTAGGTCCACTGCCAAATTCACCCCTCCACTTT. Amino acid sequence: CASSLGPLPNSPLHF. The whole variable domain, remainder taken from reference TRBV11-2 and TRBJ1-6, is EAGVAQSPRYKIIEKRQSVAFWCNPISGHATLYWYQQILGQGPKLLIQFQNNGVVDDSQLPKDRFSAERLKGVDSTLKIQPAKLEDSAVYLCASSLGPLPNSPLHFGNGTRLTVT.

V usage is TRBV10-3 and J usage is TRBJ2-1, with 14 bases fitting TRBD2. Germline V gene sequence: CDR1 ENHRY, CDR2 SYGVKD. J gave up 8 bases and V 9 bases, and 12 bases lay outside the gene matches. The CDR3 is 16 amino acids. The CDR3 sequence: CAISDTGTSGGYEQFF. CDR3 in DNA: TGTGCCATATCAGATACCGGGACTAGCGGGGGTTATGAGCAGTTCTTC.

The chain has TRBV4-3 and TRBJ1-4; D might be TRBD1 (5 bases). This CDR3 region has 17 residues. Per germline, CDR1 LGHNA and CDR2 YSLEER. Trimming removed 0 bases at V and 0 bases at J, with 11 bases between. The CDR3: CASSQDLVGATNEKLFF. The CDR3 nucleotides read TGCGCCAGCAGCCAAGATTTAGTGGGGGCAACTAATGAAAAACTGTTTTTT.

About this clonotype: This could be a read error, since a much larger clone is one nucleotide away. This chain uses TRBV6-5 with TRBJ2-6; tentatively, D is TRBD1 (5 bases). CDR3 length: 15 residues. The germline CDR1 and CDR2 sequences are MNHEY and SVGAGI. This CDR3 is CASSYSIVGASVLTF. CDR3 sequence (DNA): TGTGCCAGCAGTTACTCTATCGTTGGGGCCAGCGTCCTGACTTTC.

This clonotype was found many times. This sequence joins TRBV7-9 and TRBJ2-7; TRBD2 matches 11 bases. The CDR3 length is 16 residues. Germline values: CDR1 SEHNR, CDR2 FQNEAQ (reference sequence). Unmatched junction bases numbered 8, after V lost 1 base and J lost 6 bases. The CDR3 bases are TGTGCCAGCAGCTTAGGGGGTTCGGGACTAGCGGCCGAGCAGTACTTC. Its translation is CASSLGGSGLAAEQYF.

In the case of this clonotype: A read error may explain this, as a much larger clone is one base away. The rearrangement uses TRBV14 and TRBJ2-3; D remains ambiguous. CDR1 is SGHDN, CDR2 FVKESK, per germline. This CDR3 contains 16 residues. CDR3 sequence (DNA): TGTGTCAGCAGCCAAGTACGATCAACAAGCACAGATACGCAGTATTTT. This sequence encodes CVSSQVRSTSTDTQYF.

This clonotype was found many times. The CDR3 nucleotides read TGTGCCAGCAGAGCTGGGGCAGCTGCTATTGGCTACACCTTC. This gives the protein CASRAGAAAIGYTF. This chain connects TRBV27 to TRBJ1-2; possibly TRBD1 for D (5 bases). Germline CDR1 and CDR2: MNHEY and SMNVEV (reference sequence). The CDR3 covers 14 residues. Between the trimmed V and J ends, which lost 6 bases and 7 bases, there was a span of 18 bases.

The rearrangement links TRBV14 to TRBJ2-5; D possibly matches TRBD1 or TRBD2 (5 bases each). The germline V gene has CDR1 SGHDN and CDR2 FVKESK. This CDR3 spans 15 amino acids. Trimming removed 0 bases from V and 7 bases from J, with 15 bases in between. DNA for the CDR3: TGTGCCAGCAGCCAAGATACCGGGACCATGGTGACCCAGTACTTC. This gives the protein CASSQDTGTMVTQYF.

This clonotype was found many times. The chain carries TRBV5-1 and TRBJ1-1; D is perhaps TRBD1 (6 bases). V was pared by 5 bases and J by 5 bases, with 22 bases between. The CDR3 sequence is 16 residues long. Germline V gives CDR1 SGHRS, CDR2 YFSETQ. The CDR3 loop is CASSVWPDSPRTEAFF. The DNA of the CDR3 is TGCGCCAGCAGTGTTTGGCCGGACAGTCCACGGACTGAAGCTTTCTTT.

This clonotype has ten or more counts. The chain couples TRBV5-6 to TRBJ2-4; D gene uncertain. Trimming took 0 bases from V and 4 from J, leaving 5 bases between them. The CDR3 is 13 residues long. The germline gives CDR1 SGHDT, CDR2 YYEEEE. As DNA, the CDR3 is TGTGCCAGCAGCTTGGCCAGGAAAAACATTCAGTACTTC. Translation gives CASSLARKNIQYF.

On this clonotype itself: This may arise from a read error, as a much more abundant clone is one base away. The V call is TRBV14, the J call TRBJ2-3; 9 positions agree with TRBD2. The CDR3 has 16 amino acids. V trimming: 1 base; J trimming: 3 bases; junction bases outside the gene matches: 5. CDR1 and CDR2 (germline): SGHDN, FVKESK. CDR3 coding DNA: TGTGCCAGCAGCCAAGTTGGGACTAGCAGTACAGATACGCAGTATTTT. Translated: CASSQVGTSSTDTQYF.

This clonotype was found many times. The chain uses TRBV7-8 and TRBJ2-5; no clear D gene. Germline CDR1 is SGHVS and CDR2 is FQNEAQ. V lost 1 base and J 5 bases, leaving 14 bases between the germline ends. CDR3 length: 15 amino acids. The CDR3 nucleotides read TGTGCCAGCAGCTTAGTCCGTGTATTTGAGGAGACCCAGTACTTC. It specifies CASSLVRVFEETQYF.

This clonotype showed up many times. The chain employs TRBV10-2 and TRBJ2-1; no firm D call. CDR3 size: 13 residues. In germline, CDR1 is WSHSY, CDR2 SAAADI. Trimming removed 6 bases at V and 8 bases at J, with 14 bases between. CDR3 protein: CASRIPVGDEQFF. In nucleotides, the CDR3 is TGCGCCAGCAGAATACCGGTTGGGGATGAGCAGTTCTTC.

The sample holds many counts of this clonotype. The chain has TRBV7-9 and TRBJ1-1; D gene ambiguous. CDR3 length equals 12 residues. Germline V gives CDR1 SEHNR, CDR2 FQNEAQ (reference sequence). The ends were cut back, 1 base at V and 6 bases at J, with 6 bases in the middle. The CDR3 loop is CASSLDEAEAFF. The CDR3 region has the DNA TGTGCCAGCAGCTTAGATGAGGCTGAAGCTTTCTTT. Supplemented by reference TRBV7-9 and TRBJ1-1, the full variable domain reads DTGVSQNPRHKITKRGQNVTFRCDPISEHNRLYWYRQTLGQGPEFLTYFQNEAQLEKSRLLSDRFSAERPKGSFSTLEIQRTEQGDSAMYLCASSLDEAEAFFGQGTRLTVV.

As concerns this clonotype: This could be a read error, since a much larger clone is one nucleotide away. The chain couples TRBV6-2 or TRBV6-3 to TRBJ1-5, with D perhaps TRBD1 (6 bases). Trimming pared 2 bases from V and 6 bases from J, leaving 8 bases between. Germline CDR1 is MNHEY and CDR2 is SVGEGT. The CDR3 is 13 residues long. The DNA of the CDR3 is TGTGCCAGCAGTTACCAGGGGTTTCAGCCCCAGCATTTT. Its translation is CASSYQGFQPQHF.

Details on this clonotype: The junction departs from the called germline gene at one end, perhaps through a read error. The gene calls are TRBV4-3 and TRBJ2-1; TRBD2 aligns across 9 bases. The V gene's germline CDR1 is LGHNA and CDR2 YSLEER. CDR3 size: 16 residues. This CDR3 reads CASSQDSLAGTNAQFF. The CDR3 coding sequence is TGCGCCAGCAGCCAAGATAGCCTAGCGGGAACCAATGCGCAGTTCTTC.

This clonotype was seen only a few times. V usage is TRBV9 and J usage is TRBJ1-4; D gene unclear. CDR1 and CDR2 from the germline V gene are SGDLS and YYNGEE. The CDR3 has 13 amino acids. V lost 0 bases to trimming and J lost 7 bases, with 7 bases between them. This CDR3 is CASSVANGEKLFF. The CDR3 bases are TGTGCCAGCAGCGTAGCCAACGGTGAAAAACTGTTTTTT.

This clonotype was seen a handful of times. CDR3 protein: CAWMGQGSGNTIYF. In DNA, the CDR3 is TGTGCCTGGATGGGACAGGGGTCTGGAAACACCATATATTTT. The gene calls are TRBV30 and TRBJ1-3; 10 bases are shared with TRBD1. CDR1 is GTSNPN and CDR2 is SVGIG in the germline V gene (reference sequence). Losses at the gene ends were 4 bases for V and 1 base for J; bases not matched to a gene: 1. CDR3 length: 14 amino acids.

This clonotype was observed many times. This rearrangement joins TRBV7-8 to TRBJ2-2; 7 nucleotides match TRBD2. V shed 5 bases and J 3 bases; nucleotides not matched to a gene: 6. The CDR3 is 15 amino acids. Germline CDR1 is SGHVS and CDR2 is FQNEAQ. CDR3 nucleotide sequence: TGTGCCAGCAGCCCCGGGGAGGGTTACACCGGGGAGCTGTTTTTT. Residues: CASSPGEGYTGELFF.

The chain couples TRBV7-8 to TRBJ2-5; D is possibly TRBD1 (5 bases). The CDR3 spans 17 residues. Trimming cost V 0 bases and J 7 bases, with 21 bases left between them. The V gene's germline CDR1 is SGHVS and CDR2 FQNEAQ. CDR3 DNA sequence: TGTGCCAGCAGCTTAGCAGGCCCAGGGCAGGGTATGGGGACCCAGTACTTC. Protein: CASSLAGPGQGMGTQYF.

This clonotype was seen a few times. This chain joins TRBV27 and TRBJ1-2; D gene unclear. The germline V and J ends were trimmed by 5 bases and 0 bases, with 16 bases remaining between them. This CDR3 is built from 16 residues. Germline assignment: CDR1 MNHEY and CDR2 SMNVEV (reference sequence). In DNA form, the CDR3 reads TGTGCCAGCAGTCCCGTTTTGGGTCCAACTAACTATGGCTACACCTTC. This gives the protein CASSPVLGPTNYGYTF.